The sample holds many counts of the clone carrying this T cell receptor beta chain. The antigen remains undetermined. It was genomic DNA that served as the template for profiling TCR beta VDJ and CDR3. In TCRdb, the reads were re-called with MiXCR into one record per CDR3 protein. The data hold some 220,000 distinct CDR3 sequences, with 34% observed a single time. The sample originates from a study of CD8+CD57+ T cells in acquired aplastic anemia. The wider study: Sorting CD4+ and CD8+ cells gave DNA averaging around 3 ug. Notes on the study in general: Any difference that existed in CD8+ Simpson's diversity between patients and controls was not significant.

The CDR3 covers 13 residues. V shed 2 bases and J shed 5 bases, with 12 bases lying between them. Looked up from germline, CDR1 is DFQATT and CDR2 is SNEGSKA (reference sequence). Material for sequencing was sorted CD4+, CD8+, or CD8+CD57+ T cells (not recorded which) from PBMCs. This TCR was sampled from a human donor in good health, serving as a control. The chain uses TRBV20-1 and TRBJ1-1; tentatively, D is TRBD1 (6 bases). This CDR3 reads CSARHRVETEAFF. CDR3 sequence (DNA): TGCAGTGCTAGACACAGGGTCGAGACTGAAGCTTTCTTT.